This T cell receptor (beta chain) came from a study of blood T cell repertoires in COVID-19. Looking at the study overall: COVID-19 samples, acute and convalescent, were from the United States, Italy and Spain.

Original analysis: From reference gene primer amplification, estimates of nucleated cell counts were derived. Assay: immunoSEQ multiplex PCR; the TCRdb copy retains only in-frame clones and omits some. V and J calls and clone size are those listed in that table; D and trimming were worked out from the DNA. This sample yields 250,000 to 300,000 clones, of which 70% to 90% are seen a single time; around 13% belongs to the top ten. Germline CDR1 and CDR2: MGHRA and YSYEKL. Trimming removed 4 bases at V and 5 bases at J, with 8 bases between. This CDR3 spans 13 amino acids. This chain uses TRBV4-1 with TRBJ1-4; tentative D call: TRBD1 (5 bases). What was sequenced was peripheral blood. The TCR comes from a woman aged 55-75 years with acute or convalescent COVID-19. The CDR3 is CASSPRQNEKLFF. CDR3 nucleotides: TGCGCCAGCAGCCCGAGACAGAATGAAAAACTGTTTTTT.